This T cell receptor (beta chain) was identified in a study of beta chain features in type 1 diabetes. Broader study findings: Shortening of TCRB CDR3s, moderate but significant, appeared in all four CD4+ subsets of Type 1 diabetes patients.

Germline CDR1 and CDR2: SEHNR and FQNEAQ (reference sequence). The length of the CDR3 is 14 residues. V dropped 5 bases and J dropped 5; count of bases not matched to a gene: 7. The isolated RNA, all of it, was reverse transcribed, so expressed TCRB transcripts were what got sequenced. An average of around 3.9 million reads was obtained for naive, central memory and regulatory T cell samples. Data came from immunoSEQ multiplex PCR; TCRdb stores just in-frame clones and leaves some out. This sample has some 250,000 clones; about 15% occur once, and the top ten carry approximately 0.018%. This clone was seen a few times. The target antigen is unknown.

The chain joins TRBV7-9 to TRBJ2-7; 9 bases are shared with TRBD1. Sequenced material: naive CD4+ T cells from blood. This TCR was sampled from a man aged 25-45 years with type 1 diabetes. Written as DNA, the CDR3 is TGTGCCAGCAGCCTAAACAGGGGGCGCGACGAGCAGTACTTC. It yields the protein CASSLNRGRDEQYF.